The 5 T cell receptor beta chains given below trace back to one sample, sequenced in a study of response to subunit inactivated influenza vaccine. Each CDR3 protein is one row after TCRdb ran MiXCR on the RT-PCR reads. The data contain hundreds of thousands of distinct CDR3 sequences, around 16% of them singletons. This sample comprised PBMCs from blood, obtained 11 to 12 days after vaccination. These receptors came from a man between 45 and 60 years old who received an inactivated influenza vaccine.

V and J are TRBV10-3 and TRBJ1-5, with D unresolved. This CDR3 has 15 residues. The V gene's germline CDR1 is ENHRY and CDR2 SYGVKD. Trimming took 2 bases from V and 7 from J, leaving 15 bases between them. DNA for the CDR3: TGTGCCATCAGTGAGGGTCCCAAATCGGTCCAGCCCCAGCATTTT. This gives the protein CAISEGPKSVQPQHF.

V usage is TRBV30 and J usage is TRBJ2-3, with D unclear. V lost 1 base and J lost 4, with 6 bases in between. Per germline, CDR1 GTSNPN and CDR2 SVGIG (reference sequence). This CDR3 has 12 residues. The CDR3 sequence is CAWSGEADTQYF. In nucleotides, the CDR3 is TGTGCCTGGAGTGGAGAGGCAGATACGCAGTATTTT.

This clonotype turned up a few times. V gene TRBV28 combines with J gene TRBJ2-7; no clear D. V lost 5 bases and J lost 0, with 17 bases in between. This CDR3 comprises 16 residues. Germline lookup yields CDR1 MDHEN and CDR2 SYDVKM. Here the CDR3 reads CASSKTPGSHSYEQYF. The CDR3 DNA reads as TGTGCCAGCAGTAAGACCCCCGGGTCCCACTCCTACGAGCAGTACTTC.

This chain links TRBV29-1 with TRBJ2-7; possibly TRBD1 or TRBD2 for D (5 bases each). The CDR3 extends over 13 amino acids. V lost 7 bases to trimming and J lost 0 bases, with 13 bases between them. Germline V CDR1 and CDR2: SQVTM, ANQGSEA. CDR3 in amino acids: CSATRDGSYEQYF. As DNA, the CDR3 is TGCAGCGCCACCAGGGACGGCTCCTACGAGCAGTACTTC.

This clonotype was detected only a few times. V and J are TRBV10-2 and TRBJ2-2; D is ambiguous. The germline gives CDR1 WSHSY, CDR2 SAAADI. The CDR3 runs to 15 residues. V was trimmed by 0 bases and J by 10 bases, leaving 15 bases between them. In DNA form, the CDR3 reads TGCGCCAGCAGTGAGTCAGGCCTACTTGATATGGAGCTGTTTTTT. As protein: CASSESGLLDMELFF.